What follows describes a single T cell receptor beta chain. Its matching antigen is unknown. This CDR3 comprises 17 residues. Germline CDR1 reads SGHVS; CDR2 reads FNYEAQ. These data originate in a study of monozygotic twins with inflammatory bowel disease. TCRdb re-called the 5' RACE reads and gives one entry per CDR3 protein, without DNA. The table gives roughly 200,000 distinct CDR3 sequences; the top ten clones make up about 8% of it. Study findings and constraints: TCRbeta inverse Simpson diversity was decreased in IBD patients versus healthy co-twins. Cells of different T cell subtypes could not be told apart.

The genes are TRBV7-6 and TRBJ2-1. This receptor was obtained from a human donor with ulcerative colitis or Crohn's disease, or a healthy co-twin of an affected twin (not recorded which). What was sequenced was blood. The CDR3 sequence: CASSLAYRGRPYNEQFF.